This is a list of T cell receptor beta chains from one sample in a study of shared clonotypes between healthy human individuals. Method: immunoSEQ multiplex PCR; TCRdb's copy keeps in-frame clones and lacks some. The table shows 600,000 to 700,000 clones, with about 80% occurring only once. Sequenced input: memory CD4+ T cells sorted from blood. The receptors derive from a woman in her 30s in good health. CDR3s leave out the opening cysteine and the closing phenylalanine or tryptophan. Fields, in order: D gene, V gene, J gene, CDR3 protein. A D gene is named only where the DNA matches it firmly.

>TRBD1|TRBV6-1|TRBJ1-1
ASTRQGVLNTEAF
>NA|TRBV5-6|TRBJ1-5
ASSLTGQHNQPQH
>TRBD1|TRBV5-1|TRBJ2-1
ASSMQGDEQF
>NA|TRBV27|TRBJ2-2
ASRRTGELF
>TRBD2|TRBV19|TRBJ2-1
ASSIDHGGRANNEQF
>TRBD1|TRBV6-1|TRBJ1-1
ASSWTGNTEAF
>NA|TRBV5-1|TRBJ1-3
ASSLATGGPFSGNTIY
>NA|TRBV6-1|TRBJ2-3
ASRGVTDTQY
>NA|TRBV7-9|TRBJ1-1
ASSFISGQGKAF
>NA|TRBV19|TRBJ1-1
ASITSGGTEAF
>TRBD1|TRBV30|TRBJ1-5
AYDRVRGQPQH
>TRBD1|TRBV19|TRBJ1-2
ASSPDRGAFGYT
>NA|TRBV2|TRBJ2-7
ASSEASRGSYEQY
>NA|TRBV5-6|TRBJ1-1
ASSLGLGLNTEAF
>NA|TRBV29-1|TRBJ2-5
SALTDGETQY
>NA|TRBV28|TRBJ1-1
ASTQGSMNTEAF
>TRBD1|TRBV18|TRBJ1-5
ASSVTGQGSFSNQPQH
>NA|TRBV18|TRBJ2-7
ASSPTSGGSQGLQY
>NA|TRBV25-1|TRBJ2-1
ASSESPESSYNEQF
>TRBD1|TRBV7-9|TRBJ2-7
ASSLGEGQFYEQY
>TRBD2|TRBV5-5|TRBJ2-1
ASSFTSGRPNEQF
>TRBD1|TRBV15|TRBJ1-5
ATSRERGQGSFIQPQH
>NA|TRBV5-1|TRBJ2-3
ASSLLVISPDTQY
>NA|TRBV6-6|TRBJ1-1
ASSNYRNTEAF
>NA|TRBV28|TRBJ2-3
ASSSSPPSRYEQY
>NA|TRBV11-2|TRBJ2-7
ASSDTGYEQY
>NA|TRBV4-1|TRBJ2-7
ASSQGGEREQY
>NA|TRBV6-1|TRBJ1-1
ASTPLEGNTEAF